The 21 T cell receptor beta chains below were found in one sample sequenced in a study of cytomegalovirus exposure and HLA in healthy donors. In the PCR, 60 Vbeta and 13 Jbeta primers were used. Sequencing was performed with immunoSEQ multiplex PCR; in TCRdb, only in-frame clones are kept and a portion is missing. Counted here are about 160,000 clones, 80% occurring once; the ten biggest clones make up roughly 1.2%. The sequencing sample was made of PBMCs. These receptors were collected from a woman between 45 and 60 years old in good health and CMV-seronegative.

The rearrangement joins TRBV7-2 to TRBJ2-5; 11 positions match TRBD2. Matching the DNA end better, TRBJ2-7 makes the J call doubtful. This CDR3 region has 15 residues. Germline-derived CDR1 and CDR2 are SGHTA and FQGNSA. CDR3 in DNA: TGTGCCAGCAGCTTAGGCCTAGCGGGAGGCTACGAGCAGTACTTC. Translated, it gives CASSLGLAGGYEQYF.

This clone has just one count. The chain employs TRBV19 and TRBJ1-5, with unresolved D. V was cut by 2 bases and J by 6 bases, with 14 bases left in between. Germline CDR1 LNHDA, CDR2 SQIVND (reference sequence). The CDR3 contains 15 residues. In DNA form, the CDR3 reads TGTGCCAGTAGTATACCGGTAGAGCTGGTTCAGCCCCAGCATTTT. The encoded protein is CASSIPVELVQPQHF. Variable domain in full (rest from reference TRBV19 and TRBJ1-5): DGGITQSPKYLFRKEGQNVTLSCEQNLNHDAMYWYRQDPGQGLRLIYYSQIVNDFQKGDIAEGYSVSREKKESFPLTVTSAQKNPTAFYLCASSIPVELVQPQHFGDGTRLSIL.

The chain couples TRBV25-1 to TRBJ2-1; possibly TRBD1 for D (6 bases). Trimming removed 8 bases at V and 5 bases at J, with 16 bases between. CDR1 and CDR2 from the germline V gene are MGHDK and SYGVNS. CDR3 length: 14 residues. The CDR3 DNA follows: TGTGCCAGCTCCCTGAGTCAGGGGAACAATGAGCAGTTCTTC. Protein sequence: CASSLSQGNNEQFF. Using reference TRBV25-1 and TRBJ2-1 for the parts outside the CDR3, the full variable domain is EADIYQTPRYLVIGTGKKITLECSQTMGHDKMYWYQQDPGMELHLIHYSYGVNSTEKGDLSSESTVSRIRTEHFPLTLESARPSHTSQYLCASSLSQGNNEQFFGPGTRLTVL.

V is TRBV9 and J is TRBJ1-1; no firm D call. The germline V gene encodes CDR1 SGDLS and CDR2 YYNGEE. V lost 0 bases and J 1 base, leaving 10 bases between the germline ends. The CDR3 spans 15 residues. The CDR3 here is CASSVGLERNTEAFF. The CDR3 DNA reads TGTGCCAGCAGCGTAGGGTTAGAGAGGAACACTGAAGCTTTCTTT.

CDR3 DNA sequence: TGTGCCAGTAGCGAACAGGGGAGCTCCTACGAGCAGTACTTC. This gives the protein CASSEQGSSYEQYF. The genes are TRBV19 and TRBJ2-5; TRBD1 agrees at 7 bases. TRBJ2-7 explains the end of the DNA better; the J call may be wrong. The CDR3 spans 14 residues. Germline values: CDR1 LNHDA, CDR2 SQIVND (reference sequence).

The J gene is TRBJ1-1, the V gene TRBV4-3; 8 nucleotides line up with TRBD1. From germline, CDR1 is LGHNA and CDR2 YSLEER. Unmatched junction bases numbered 14, after V lost 4 bases and J lost 7 bases. The CDR3 has 16 amino acids. The CDR3 DNA follows: TGCGCCAGCAGCCCTCAACACAGTCCAGGGGGCTTTGAAGCTTTCTTT. The encoded protein is CASSPQHSPGGFEAFF.

Note on this clone: A junction end diverges from the germline sequence, so it may reflect a read error. This chain uses TRBV28 with TRBJ2-7; tentative D call: TRBD1 (6 bases). This CDR3 spans 13 amino acids. CDR1 and CDR2 from the germline V gene are MDHEN and SYDVKM. The CDR3 DNA reads as TGTGCCAGCAGTTTAACCACCGGACAGTTCCGAGACTTC. This gives the protein CASSLTTGQFRDF.

The chain couples TRBV7-3 to TRBJ2-1; unclear D gene. V shed 3 bases and J shed 7 bases, with 7 bases lying between them. The CDR3 spans 12 residues. Germline values: CDR1 SGHTA, CDR2 FQGTGA. The CDR3 spells CASSFDLNEQFF. The CDR3 DNA sequence: TGTGCCAGCAGCTTTGATCTAAATGAGCAGTTCTTC.

The chain couples TRBV7-3 to TRBJ2-1, with 13 bases fitting TRBD2. V lost 5 bases to trimming and J lost 9 bases; unmatched junction nucleotides: 10. Germline V gene lookup returns CDR1 SGHTA and CDR2 FQGTGA. There are 16 residues in the CDR3. CDR3 region: CASSKSGLAGDSEQFF. CDR3 in DNA: TGTGCCAGCAGCAAATCCGGACTAGCGGGAGACAGTGAGCAGTTCTTC.

The V call is TRBV19, the J call TRBJ1-2, with 12 bases lining up with TRBD1. The CDR3 consists of 16 residues. Germline V gene sequence: CDR1 LNHDA, CDR2 SQIVND (reference sequence). V lost 9 bases, J lost 6 bases, and 14 bases stayed unmatched. Here the CDR3 reads CASKTGTGGEVHGYTF. CDR3 coding DNA: TGTGCCAGCAAGACCGGGACAGGGGGCGAGGTCCATGGCTACACCTTC.

In its sample, this clone was seen once. The V call is TRBV18, the J call TRBJ1-5, with D tentatively TRBD1 (6 bases). From germline, CDR1 is KGHSH and CDR2 LQKENI. This CDR3 has 17 amino acids. V lost 0 bases and J 0 bases, leaving 12 bases between the germline ends. CDR3 protein: CASSPPRLTGSNQPQHF. The DNA for the CDR3 is TGTGCCAGCTCACCACCCAGATTGACAGGTAGCAATCAGCCCCAGCATTTT.

The J gene is TRBJ2-3, the V gene TRBV25-1; D not certain. This CDR3 contains 14 residues. V dropped 1 base and J dropped 3 bases, with 8 bases sitting between them. Germline lookup yields CDR1 MGHDK and CDR2 SYGVNS. CDR3 sequence: CASSEFPLTDTQYF. The CDR3 DNA is TGTGCCAGCAGTGAATTTCCCCTTACAGATACGCAGTATTTT.

This chain connects TRBV10-3 to TRBJ1-4; D is perhaps TRBD1 (5 bases). The germline gives CDR1 ENHRY, CDR2 SYGVKD. Between the trimmed V and J ends, which lost 10 bases and 7 bases, there was a span of 22 bases. This CDR3 spans 15 amino acids. The CDR3 DNA sequence: TGTGCCACCGGGGGTAATTCGGGAGAGGGTGAAAAACTGTTTTTT. Its protein product is CATGGNSGEGEKLFF.

The rearrangement links TRBV11-3 to TRBJ1-1; tentatively, D is TRBD1 (5 bases). The V and J ends lost 3 bases and 3 bases respectively, with 8 bases between them. CDR1 and CDR2 from the germline V gene are SGHNT and YENEEA. This CDR3 is 13 amino acids long. For the CDR3, the DNA is TGTGCCAGCAGCTTTGTCAGGGACACTGAAGCTTTCTTT. It specifies CASSFVRDTEAFF.

The rearrangement joins TRBV27 to TRBJ1-2, with a possible D match to TRBD1 (5 bases). CDR1 is MNHEY, CDR2 SMNVEV, per germline (reference sequence). V lost 6 bases to trimming and J lost 4 bases, with 21 bases between them. This CDR3 is 16 amino acids long. This chain's CDR3 is CASSPSTGALGYGYTF. As DNA, the CDR3 is TGTGCCAGCAGCCCGAGTACAGGCGCTTTGGGCTATGGCTACACCTTC.

This sequence joins TRBV5-5 and TRBJ2-7; weak D call: TRBD1 (6 bases). This CDR3 contains 15 residues. Germline assignment: CDR1 SGHKS and CDR2 YYEKEE (reference sequence). The ends were cut back, 1 base at V and 0 bases at J, with 11 bases in the middle. The CDR3 DNA sequence: TGTGCCAGCAGCTTGTATGGGACACACTCCTACGAGCAGTACTTC. Its protein is CASSLYGTHSYEQYF.

The chain recombines TRBV18 with TRBJ1-1; D gene unclear. Germline CDR1 KGHSH, CDR2 LQKENI. This CDR3 is built from 12 residues. The V and J ends lost 0 bases and 8 bases respectively, with 7 bases between them. CDR3 coding DNA: TGTGCCAGCTCACCACCTCTTTTGGAAGCTTTCTTT. Translating gives CASSPPLLEAFF.

For this clone: Other DNA sequences in this sample translate to the same CDR3. This sequence joins TRBV2 and TRBJ1-5; D is possibly TRBD1 (6 bases). Trimming took 9 bases from V and 7 from J, leaving 19 bases between them. The CDR3 is 14 amino acids. Germline values: CDR1 SNHLY, CDR2 FYNNEI. The CDR3 region has the DNA TGTGCCAGAGGGGCGGGGGGCGCGGACCAGCCCCAGCATTTT. This encodes CARGAGGADQPQHF.

Written as DNA, the CDR3 is TGTGCCAGCAGTTTGGGCGGGATCCCGAGGGATACGCAGTATTTT. It translates to CASSLGGIPRDTQYF. V gene TRBV28 combines with J gene TRBJ2-3; possible D gene TRBD2, 6 bases. V shed 3 bases and J shed 6 bases, with 16 bases lying between them. Germline V gene data show CDR1 as MDHEN and CDR2 as SYDVKM. CDR3 size: 15 residues.

The chain recombines TRBV5-4 with TRBJ1-4, with TRBD1 identical over 12 bases. In germline, CDR1 is SGHNT, CDR2 YYREEE (reference sequence). V was pared by 2 bases and J by 8 bases, with 4 bases of the junction left unmatched. This CDR3 region has 15 residues. CDR3: CASSLSGTGGEKLFF. CDR3 sequence (DNA): TGTGCCAGCAGCTTATCCGGGACAGGGGGCGAAAAACTGTTTTTT.

The chain recombines TRBV5-1 with TRBJ2-2, with D unresolved. V was clipped by 2 bases and J by 6 bases, with 14 bases between them. Per the germline V gene, CDR1 is SGHRS and CDR2 is YFSETQ. There are 15 residues in the CDR3. The CDR3 loop reads CASSFRLDDPGELFF. The CDR3 DNA reads as TGCGCCAGCAGCTTCCGCCTAGACGACCCCGGGGAGCTGTTTTTT.